The 30 T cell receptor beta chains given below trace back to one sample, sequenced in a study of cytomegalovirus exposure and HLA in healthy donors (dated by TCRdb to about 2017). Receptors were amplified or captured by the immunoSEQ multiplex PCR assay. For the multiplex PCR, a mixture combining 60 forward primers for TCR Vbeta segments and 13 reverse primers for TCR Jbeta segments was used. TCRdb obtained this table from immuneACCESS and retained in-frame rearrangements with V and J assigned. These tables miss some clones; where compared with another copy, unresolved V genes account for less than half of the shortfall, and the remainder is unexplained. The data table for this sample lists roughly 78,000 clones. The ten largest clones represent 4.5% to 6% of the sample. Sequencing used PBMCs. The source of these receptors is a man aged 35 to 55 in good health and CMV-seronegative.

The rearrangement links TRBV11-2 to TRBJ2-5; 11 bases map to TRBD1. J gave up 4 bases and V 1 base, and 8 bases lay outside the gene matches. CDR1 and CDR2 from the germline V gene are SGHAT and FQNNGV. The CDR3 loop spans 17 amino acids. The CDR3 DNA reads as TGTGCCAGCAGCTTAGGGGTGGGACAGGGGGGAGGAGAGACCCAGTACTTC. This encodes CASSLGVGQGGGETQYF.

The chain employs TRBV7-2 and TRBJ1-6, with D unresolved. Germline V gene lookup returns CDR1 SGHTA and CDR2 FQGNSA. V was shortened by 1 base and J by 4 bases, with 5 bases between the two germline ends. The CDR3 sequence is 14 residues long. In DNA form, the CDR3 reads TGTGCCAGCAGCTTAGGTAGATATAATTCACCCCTCCACTTT. Amino acid sequence: CASSLGRYNSPLHF. Supplemented by reference TRBV7-2 and TRBJ1-6, the full variable domain reads GAGVSQSPSNKVTEKGKDVELRCDPISGHTALYWYRQSLGQGLEFLIYFQGNSAPDKSGLPSDRFSAERTGGSVSTLTIQRTQQEDSAVYLCASSLGRYNSPLHFGNGTRLTVT.

The V gene is TRBV5-4, the J gene TRBJ1-3, with D perhaps matching TRBD1 (6 bases). CDR3 size: 16 residues. Trimming cost V 0 bases and J 4 bases, with 14 bases left between them. Germline V gene data show CDR1 as SGHNT and CDR2 as YYREEE (reference sequence). The CDR3 DNA reads TGTGCCAGCAGCTTGGGCGACAGGACCCCCGGAAACACCATATATTTT. Its protein is CASSLGDRTPGNTIYF. The variable domain in full, completed from reference TRBV5-4 and TRBJ1-3, reads ETGVTQSPTHLIKTRGQQVTLRCSSQSGHNTVSWYQQALGQGPQFIFQYYREEENGRGNFPPRFSGLQFPNYSSELNVNALELDDSALYLCASSLGDRTPGNTIYFGEGSWLTVV.

The V and J genes are TRBV5-1 and TRBJ2-1, with TRBD2 identical over 14 bases. V lost 4 bases and J lost 2; bases outside the gene matches: 5. The germline gives CDR1 SGHRS, CDR2 YFSETQ. There are 17 residues in the CDR3. CDR3 nucleotide sequence: TGCGCCAGCAGCGGGACTAGCGGGAGTATAACCTACAATGAGCAGTTCTTC. Translating gives CASSGTSGSITYNEQFF.

The chain combines TRBV7-9 with TRBJ2-7; D not certain. Trimming took 1 base from V and 7 from J, leaving 8 bases between them. Per germline, CDR1 SEHNR and CDR2 FQNEAQ (reference sequence). This CDR3 comprises 12 residues. The CDR3 sequence: CASSLDPGEQYF. CDR3 nucleotide sequence: TGTGCCAGCAGCTTAGACCCCGGGGAGCAGTACTTC.

The V gene is TRBV7-2, the J gene TRBJ2-5, with 7 bases identical to TRBD1. The CDR3 spans 17 residues. With V trimmed by 5 bases and J by 3 bases, 15 bases remained unmatched. From germline, CDR1 is SGHTA and CDR2 FQGNSA. CDR3 nucleotide sequence: TGTGCCAGCAGCCAGCCCTACAGGGGCCCCATGGAAGAGACCCAGTACTTC. It yields the protein CASSQPYRGPMEETQYF.

This rearrangement joins TRBV4-3 to TRBJ2-1; no reliable D call. With 2 bases removed from V and 5 bases from J, the gap between germline ends came to 13 bases. Per the germline V gene, CDR1 is LGHNA and CDR2 is YSLEER. The CDR3 sequence is 15 residues long. CDR3 amino acids: CASSQLTRPDNEQFF. The CDR3 region has the DNA TGCGCCAGCAGCCAACTCACGAGGCCCGACAATGAGCAGTTCTTC.

The rearrangement joins TRBV5-1 to TRBJ2-1; 14 bases are shared with TRBD2. The V gene end was trimmed by 7 bases and the J gene end by 9 bases; junction bases not matched to a gene: 12. This CDR3 spans 16 amino acids. CDR1 is SGHRS, CDR2 YFSETQ, per germline. CDR3 protein: CASDRLAGGTSGEQFF. CDR3 DNA: TGCGCCAGCGATAGACTAGCGGGAGGGACTTCGGGTGAGCAGTTCTTC.

This rearrangement joins TRBV28 to TRBJ2-1; 7 nucleotides match TRBD1. Per germline, CDR1 MDHEN and CDR2 SYDVKM. The CDR3 loop spans 15 amino acids. J lost 12 bases, V lost 7 bases, and 18 bases had no gene match. The CDR3 nucleotides are TGTGCCAGCATTACATTGGGGACAGAACGCACGGGGCAGTTCTTC. This codes for CASITLGTERTGQFF.

The chain links TRBV30 to TRBJ1-3, with TRBD1 matching over 9 bases. V gave up 4 bases and J gave up 7 bases; unmatched junction bases: 11. The CDR3 covers 15 residues. CDR1 and CDR2 (germline): GTSNPN, SVGIG (reference sequence). This CDR3 is CAWTRPGQGRNTIYF. The CDR3 DNA sequence: TGTGCCTGGACTCGACCGGGACAGGGTCGTAACACCATATATTTT.

The V call is TRBV6-1, the J call TRBJ1-5; D may be TRBD1 (5 bases). V was pared by 3 bases and J by 7 bases, with 10 bases between. This CDR3 is 13 amino acids long. In germline, CDR1 is MNHNS, CDR2 SASEGT. CDR3: CASSEMSGQPQHF. In DNA form, the CDR3 reads TGTGCCAGCAGTGAGATGTCAGGGCAGCCCCAGCATTTT.

V is TRBV5-6 and J is TRBJ1-2; 7 positions agree with TRBD1. Germline CDR1 SGHDT, CDR2 YYEEEE. The CDR3 runs 14 residues. Germline trimming cut 4 bases from V and 4 bases from J; bases unmatched to any gene: 7. Here the CDR3 reads CASSRNTGAYGYTF. For the CDR3, the DNA is TGTGCCAGCAGCCGCAACACAGGGGCCTATGGCTACACCTTC. The complete variable domain, with remaining parts taken from reference TRBV5-6 and TRBJ1-2, reads DAGVTQSPTHLIKTRGQQVTLRCSPKSGHDTVSWYQQALGQGPQFIFQYYEEEERQRGNFPDRFSGHQFPNYSSELNVNALLLGDSALYLCASSRNTGAYGYTFGSGTRLTVV.

The chain couples TRBV30 to TRBJ2-7; 7 nucleotides align to TRBD2. J gave up 3 bases and V 2 bases, and 4 bases lay outside the gene matches. There are 13 residues in the CDR3. Germline assignment: CDR1 GTSNPN and CDR2 SVGIG (reference sequence). CDR3 in amino acids: CAWSPGGGYEQYF. CDR3 nucleotides: TGTGCCTGGAGTCCGGGGGGTGGCTACGAGCAGTACTTC.

V usage is TRBV5-4 and J usage is TRBJ1-2, with D unresolved. Trimming shortened V by 0 bases and J by 8 bases, and 17 bases separated the two germline ends. CDR1 is SGHNT, CDR2 YYREEE, per germline (reference sequence). The CDR3 contains 15 residues. As DNA, the CDR3 is TGTGCCAGCAGCTTGGAATTGGTGAGGCAGTCCGGCTACACCTTC. This codes for CASSLELVRQSGYTF.

V is TRBV25-1 and J is TRBJ2-3, with D tentatively TRBD1 (5 bases). Germline V gene sequence: CDR1 MGHDK, CDR2 SYGVNS. The CDR3 is made up of 14 amino acids. V dropped 4 bases and J dropped 5 bases, with 13 bases sitting between them. CDR3 DNA: TGTGCCAGCAGTGTGATGGGGCAGGGAGATACGCAGTATTTT. Its translation is CASSVMGQGDTQYF.

The chain has TRBV6-1 and TRBJ2-7, with 9 bases fitting TRBD1. This CDR3 contains 15 residues. The germline CDR1 and CDR2 sequences are MNHNS and SASEGT. Germline trimming cut 4 bases from V and 0 bases from J; bases unmatched to any gene: 4. The CDR3 region has the DNA TGTGCCAGCAGTGCATACAGGGGGCCCTCCTACGAGCAGTACTTC. The encoded protein is CASSAYRGPSYEQYF.

The chain employs TRBV19 and TRBJ2-3; a weak D match, TRBD2 (7 bases). Deletions cut 6 bases from V and 0 bases from J, with 19 bases between. Germline assignment: CDR1 LNHDA and CDR2 SQIVND (reference sequence). The CDR3 loop spans 17 amino acids. The CDR3 loop is CASSLSLGGPSTDTQYF. The CDR3 DNA reads as TGTGCCAGTAGCCTCTCTTTGGGGGGGCCGAGCACAGATACGCAGTATTTT.

The chain uses TRBV6-6 and TRBJ2-5; TRBD2 matches at 15 bases. Losses at the gene ends were 5 bases for V and 3 bases for J; bases not matched to a gene: 4. This CDR3 is 16 amino acids long. CDR1 and CDR2 from the germline V gene are MNHNY and SVGAGI (reference sequence). The CDR3 sequence: CASSGGLAGGEETQYF. In DNA form, the CDR3 reads TGTGCCAGCAGTGGGGGACTAGCGGGAGGAGAAGAGACCCAGTACTTC.

The gene calls are TRBV7-2 and TRBJ1-1; 8 bases match TRBD1. Looked up from germline, CDR1 is SGHTA and CDR2 is FQGNSA. There are 18 residues in the CDR3. The V and J ends lost 4 bases and 4 bases, in that order; junction bases with no gene match: 17. This CDR3 is CASSSIKTRTGRGTEAFF. Here the CDR3 DNA reads TGTGCCAGCAGCTCTATCAAAACTAGGACAGGGCGAGGCACTGAAGCTTTCTTT.

The V and J genes are TRBV27 and TRBJ1-6; 7 nucleotides agree with TRBD1. Trimming cost V 5 bases and J 9 bases; bases outside gene matches: 7. The CDR3 runs 14 residues. CDR1 is MNHEY, CDR2 SMNVEV, per germline (reference sequence). This chain's CDR3 is CASSLRQGRSPLHF. Here the CDR3 DNA reads TGTGCCAGCAGTCTCCGACAGGGACGTTCACCCCTCCACTTT.

CDR3 coding DNA: TGTGCCAGCAGCGCCGGTGCGAACACCGGGGAGCTGTTTTTT. This sequence encodes CASSAGANTGELFF. J is TRBJ2-2 and V is TRBV7-9; D call uncertain. The germline CDR1 and CDR2 sequences are SEHNR and FQNEAQ (reference sequence). With 5 bases removed from V and 0 bases from J, the gap between germline ends came to 7 bases. The CDR3 is made up of 14 amino acids.

This chain uses TRBV4-3 with TRBJ2-3; 8 bases fit TRBD2. CDR1 LGHNA and CDR2 YSLEER come from the germline V gene. The trim removed 8 bases at V and 1 base at J, leaving 11 bases unmatched. This CDR3 has 16 amino acids. Written as DNA, the CDR3 is TGCGCCAGCTCCCCGGGGCGGGGGGCGGGCACAGATACGCAGTATTTT. Amino acids: CASSPGRGAGTDTQYF.

V gene TRBV5-1 combines with J gene TRBJ2-7; D perhaps matches TRBD2 (5 bases). Between the trimmed V and J ends, which lost 4 bases and 6 bases, there was a span of 17 bases. CDR1 and CDR2 (germline): SGHRS, YFSETQ. The CDR3 consists of 14 residues. CDR3 sequence: CASSPGNSRSEQYF. The CDR3 DNA reads TGCGCCAGCAGCCCGGGAAACTCAAGGAGCGAGCAGTACTTC.

The genes are TRBV30 and TRBJ2-7; the D is unclear. Germline CDR1 and CDR2: GTSNPN and SVGIG (reference sequence). This CDR3 comprises 14 residues. Trimming took 3 bases from V and 3 from J, leaving 15 bases between them. In DNA form, the CDR3 reads TGTGCCTGGAGGCCGGGTCTTAATGTCTACGAGCAGTACTTC. This encodes CAWRPGLNVYEQYF.

The chain links TRBV28 to TRBJ2-7; 11 bases match TRBD2. V was clipped by 4 bases and J by 6 bases; unmatched bases: 8. Germline CDR1 reads MDHEN; CDR2 reads SYDVKM. The CDR3 loop spans 15 amino acids. The CDR3 DNA is TGTGCCAGCAGTTCATCGGGACTAGCGGATGGCGAGCAGTACTTC. Translating it yields CASSSSGLADGEQYF. Filled out from reference TRBV28 and TRBJ2-7, the complete variable domain reads DVKVTQSSRYLVKRTGEKVFLECVQDMDHENMFWYRQDPGLGLRLIYFSYDVKMKEKGDIPEGYSVSREKKERFSLILESASTNQTSMYLCASSSSGLADGEQYFGPGTRLTVT.

The chain recombines TRBV5-8 with TRBJ1-4; 7 bases fit TRBD1. Germline CDR1 SGHTS, CDR2 YDEGEE. This CDR3 has 15 amino acids. Trimming at V came to 0 bases and at J to 10 bases, leaving 9 bases not matched to a gene. CDR3 sequence: CASSLAYRGLGKLFF. CDR3 bases: TGTGCCAGCAGCTTGGCGTACAGGGGTTTGGGAAAACTGTTTTTT.

V gene TRBV4-3 combines with J gene TRBJ1-6; 9 bases agree with TRBD1. With 0 bases clipped from V and 7 bases from J, the junction kept 7 bases outside the gene matches. Germline V lookup: CDR1 LGHNA, CDR2 YSLEER. The CDR3 has 17 residues. Written as DNA, the CDR3 is TGCGCCAGCAGCCAAGATCCCCCCGGGACAGGGAATTCACCCCTCCACTTT. Its translation is CASSQDPPGTGNSPLHF.

The J gene is TRBJ2-7, the V gene TRBV6-1; possible D gene TRBD2, 6 bases. This CDR3 is built from 14 residues. CDR1 is MNHNS, CDR2 SASEGT, per germline. V was cut by 7 bases and J by 0 bases, with 13 bases left in between. CDR3 nucleotides: TGTGCCAGCACCAAAGGGACTTTCTCCTACGAGCAGTACTTC. This encodes CASTKGTFSYEQYF.

V gene TRBV27 combines with J gene TRBJ2-4, with 7 bases fitting TRBD2. From germline, CDR1 is MNHEY and CDR2 SMNVEV (reference sequence). This CDR3 region has 16 residues. The ends lost 6 bases at V and 5 bases at J; junction bases unmatched: 13. The CDR3 region has the DNA TGTGCCAGCAGGAACCGGGGAGGGCGGAGGGAAAACATTCAGTACTTC. Protein product: CASRNRGGRRENIQYF.

The chain combines TRBV27 with TRBJ2-2; 10 bases agree with TRBD1. Germline CDR1 MNHEY, CDR2 SMNVEV (reference sequence). With V trimmed by 5 bases and J by 6 bases, 12 bases remained unmatched. The CDR3 length is 17 residues. Written as DNA, the CDR3 is TGTGCCAGCAGTACCCGACAGGGGGCAGGAGTTGCCGGGGAGCTGTTTTTT. Translated: CASSTRQGAGVAGELFF.